This T cell receptor (beta chain) was found in a study of PD-L1 blockade in urothelial cancer (dated by TCRdb to about 2017). Regarding the study in general: Therapy was started at some point between 2014 and 2016 for all patients, and atezolizumab 1,200 mg was administered intravenously every 3 weeks. Pretreatment blood TCR-seq was available for about 27 patients, at least one posttreatment blood collection was obtained for some 24 patients, and tumor TCR-seq was available for some 24 patients. Pretreatment tumor samples, along with matched peripheral blood collected serially before and after atezolizumab treatment, underwent TCR sequencing. Durable clinical benefit was achieved by nine patients and was not achieved by 20 patients. An ECOG performance status of 0 or 1 was recorded for the patients, and 0 to 3 prior chemotherapy regimens had been received by the patients. The study, an exploratory multi-omic analysis, examined somatic, immune and clinical correlates of response to PD-L1 blockade with atezolizumab in urothelial cancer. Durable clinical benefit was defined as progression-free survival longer than 6 months, and TCR features were also tested against progression-free and overall survival. Blood samples yielded a median of roughly 150,000 T cells and roughly 80,000 unique TCRs, with median clonality roughly 0.085. Twenty-five of 29 patients were identified as males with urothelial cancer of bladder origin, and a prior smoking history was reported by 18 of 29 patients. Blood samples were analyzed 3 weeks after the start of treatment (second dose) and 6 weeks after the start of treatment. In the same patients, whole exome sequencing and RNA sequencing of pretreatment tumors were performed in addition to TCR sequencing. What the research found in general, with its limitations: Patients with durable benefit showed greater expansion of tumor-associated TCR clones in peripheral blood 3 weeks after starting treatment (n of about 20, p = 0.022). Improved progression-free and overall survival was associated with having pretreatment peripheral blood TCR clonality below the median. Because of the small sample size (n of about 30) and the many exploratory analyses performed, the results are intended to be regarded as hypothesis-generating.

Synthetic TCR analog templates were spiked into each PCR so that absolute template abundance could be estimated from read counts. The immunoSEQ assay used bias-controlled V and J gene primers to amplify TCRbeta CDR3 regions from genomic DNA. Rearranged TCRbeta segments were sequenced at approximately 20X coverage. Per the original workflow: Clustering was used to correct sequencing errors, and CDR3s were annotated against IMGT to assign V, D and J genes. Out-of-frame and stop-codon sequences were excluded, and only productive TCRbeta rearrangements were used in downstream analyses. Clonality was computed as one minus Shannon entropy normalized by the log of the number of unique productive sequences. Fisher's exact test with Benjamini-Hochberg correction, using a cutoff of adjusted p below 0.01, was how clones that differed between time points or between blood and tumor were identified. This is the immuneACCESS table as TCRdb keeps it, with only in-frame sequences that have V and J called. A part of the clones is gone; compared with another copy, unresolved V genes explain less than half, and the rest is unexplained. V, J and clone size are taken as reported in that table, and D and trimming were inferred from the DNA itself. Here the sample has 100,000 to 150,000 clones; about 82% occur a single time. Roughly 2.4% of the sample rests with the top ten.

In regard to this clone: Its cognate antigen has yet to be identified. No much larger clone exists at a distance of one base, and base qualities are not known.

Relative to germline, V is missing 4 bases and J is missing 4 bases, with 5 bases of the junction outside any gene match. Measured from the cysteine to the phenylalanine, the CDR3 is 15 residues long. The kept DNA is CDR3 alone, 45 bases in frame from the first base. CDR1 and CDR2 were assigned from the germline V gene as MNHNS and SASEGT. The meaning of the sample's time point label: peripheral blood 6 weeks after treatment start. The cohort comprised fewer than 35 patients with locally advanced or metastatic urothelial carcinoma treated at Memorial Sloan Kettering on a trial protocol. Peripheral blood mononuclear cells were collected pretreatment and during treatment, with between 1 and 8 total time points per patient. The Qiagen DNeasy Blood extraction kit was used to purify genomic DNA from total PBMCs and tumor samples. PBMCs were collected pretreatment and during treatment, and were isolated and stored as previously described.

The receptor comes from a man aged 45 to 65 with urothelial cancer. Material: PBMCs, obtained around atezolizumab (anti-PD-L1) treatment. Recombination joined TRBV6-1 with TRBJ1-5; 9 bases in the junction line up with TRBD1. The CDR3 reads as follows: CASSAHRGPNQPQHF. The nucleotides read TGTGCCAGCAGTGCCCACAGGGGGCCTAATCAGCCCCAGCATTTT.